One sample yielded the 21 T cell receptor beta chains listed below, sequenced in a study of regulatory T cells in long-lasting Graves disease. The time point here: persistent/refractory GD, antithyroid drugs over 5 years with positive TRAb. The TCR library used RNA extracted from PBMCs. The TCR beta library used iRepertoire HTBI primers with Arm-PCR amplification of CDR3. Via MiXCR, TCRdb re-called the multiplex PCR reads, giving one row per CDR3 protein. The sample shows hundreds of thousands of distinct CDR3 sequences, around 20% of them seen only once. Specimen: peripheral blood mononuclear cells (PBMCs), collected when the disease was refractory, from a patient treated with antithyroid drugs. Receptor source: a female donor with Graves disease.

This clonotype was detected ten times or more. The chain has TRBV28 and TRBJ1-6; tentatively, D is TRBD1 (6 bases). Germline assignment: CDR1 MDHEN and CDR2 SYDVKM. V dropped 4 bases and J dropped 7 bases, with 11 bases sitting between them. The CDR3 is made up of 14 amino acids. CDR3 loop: CASSSGGQNSPLHF. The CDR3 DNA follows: TGTGCCAGCAGTTCCGGGGGCCAGAATTCACCCCTCCACTTT. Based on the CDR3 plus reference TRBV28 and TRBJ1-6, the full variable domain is DVKVTQSSRYLVKRTGEKVFLECVQDMDHENMFWYRQDPGLGLRLIYFSYDVKMKEKGDIPEGYSVSREKKERFSLILESASTNQTSMYLCASSSGGQNSPLHFGNGTRLTVT.

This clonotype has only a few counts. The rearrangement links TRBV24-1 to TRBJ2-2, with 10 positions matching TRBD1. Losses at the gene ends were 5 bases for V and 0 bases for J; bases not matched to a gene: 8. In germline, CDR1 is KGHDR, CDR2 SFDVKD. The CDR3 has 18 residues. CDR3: CATSARPGQGTNTGELFF. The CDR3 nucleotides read TGTGCCACCAGTGCTCGCCCGGGACAGGGGACGAACACCGGGGAGCTGTTTTTT.

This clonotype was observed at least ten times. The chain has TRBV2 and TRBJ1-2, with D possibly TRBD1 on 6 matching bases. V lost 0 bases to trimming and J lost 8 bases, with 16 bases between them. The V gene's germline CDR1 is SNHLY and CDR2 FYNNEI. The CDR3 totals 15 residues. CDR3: CASSEALGGARGYTF. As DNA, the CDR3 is TGTGCCAGCAGTGAAGCGCTAGGGGGGGCCCGGGGCTACACCTTC.

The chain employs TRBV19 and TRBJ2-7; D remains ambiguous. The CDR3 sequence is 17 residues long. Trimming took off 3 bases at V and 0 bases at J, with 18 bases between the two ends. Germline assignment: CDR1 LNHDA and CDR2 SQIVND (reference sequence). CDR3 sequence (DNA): TGTGCCAGTAGTATTAAATCGGCGTCCAGGAGCTCCTACGAGCAGTACTTC. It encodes CASSIKSASRSSYEQYF.

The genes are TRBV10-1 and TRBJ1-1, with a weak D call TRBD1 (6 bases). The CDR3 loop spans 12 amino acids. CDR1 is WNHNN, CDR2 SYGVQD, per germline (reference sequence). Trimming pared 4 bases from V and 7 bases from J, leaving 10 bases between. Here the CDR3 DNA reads TGCGCCAGCAGTGCCGGCAGGGGTGAAGCTTTCTTT. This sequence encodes CASSAGRGEAFF.

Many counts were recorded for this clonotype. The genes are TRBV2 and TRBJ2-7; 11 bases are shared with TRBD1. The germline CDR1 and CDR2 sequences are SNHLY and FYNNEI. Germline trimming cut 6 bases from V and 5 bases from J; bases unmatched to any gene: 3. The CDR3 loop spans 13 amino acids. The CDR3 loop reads CASRGQGANEQYF. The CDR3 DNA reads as TGTGCCAGCAGAGGACAGGGGGCTAACGAGCAGTACTTC.

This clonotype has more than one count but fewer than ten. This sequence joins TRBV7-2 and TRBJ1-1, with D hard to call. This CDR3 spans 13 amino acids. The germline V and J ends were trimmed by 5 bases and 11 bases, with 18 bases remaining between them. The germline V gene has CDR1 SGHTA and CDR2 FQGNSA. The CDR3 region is CASSSFSGMGAFF. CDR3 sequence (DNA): TGTGCCAGCAGCAGCTTCAGTGGGATGGGTGCTTTCTTT.

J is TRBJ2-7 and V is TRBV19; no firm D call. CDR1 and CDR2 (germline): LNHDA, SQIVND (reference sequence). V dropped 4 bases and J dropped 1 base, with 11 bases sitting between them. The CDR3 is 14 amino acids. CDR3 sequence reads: CASSRARRSYEQYF. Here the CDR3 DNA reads TGTGCCAGTAGTAGGGCTCGACGTTCCTACGAGCAGTACTTC.

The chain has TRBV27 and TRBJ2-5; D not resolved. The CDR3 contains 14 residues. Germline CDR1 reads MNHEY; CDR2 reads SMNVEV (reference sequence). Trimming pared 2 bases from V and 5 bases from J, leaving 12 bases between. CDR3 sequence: CASSLEARAETQYF. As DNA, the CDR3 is TGTGCCAGCAGTTTAGAGGCCCGGGCGGAGACCCAGTACTTC.

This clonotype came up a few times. The CDR3 sequence: CASSYAGGSNQPQHF. CDR3 DNA: TGTGCCAGCAGTTACGCCGGGGGGAGCAATCAGCCCCAGCATTTT. V usage is TRBV6-2 or TRBV6-3 and J usage is TRBJ1-5; D might be TRBD1 (5 bases). Per the germline V gene, CDR1 is MNHEY and CDR2 is SVGEGT. The CDR3 length is 15 residues. With 2 bases removed from V and 1 base from J, the gap between germline ends came to 9 bases.

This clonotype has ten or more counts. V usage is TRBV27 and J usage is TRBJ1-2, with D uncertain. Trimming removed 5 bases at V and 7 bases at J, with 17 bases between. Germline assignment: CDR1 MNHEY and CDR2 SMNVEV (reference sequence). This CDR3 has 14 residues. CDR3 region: CASSPRVGFSGYTF. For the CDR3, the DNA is TGTGCCAGCAGTCCCCGGGTGGGATTCTCTGGCTACACCTTC.

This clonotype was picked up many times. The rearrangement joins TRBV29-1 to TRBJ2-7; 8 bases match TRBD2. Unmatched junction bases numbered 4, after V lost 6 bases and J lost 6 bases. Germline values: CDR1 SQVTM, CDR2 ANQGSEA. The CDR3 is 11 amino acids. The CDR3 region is CSVRLAIEQYF. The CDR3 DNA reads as TGCAGCGTCAGACTAGCGATCGAGCAGTACTTC.

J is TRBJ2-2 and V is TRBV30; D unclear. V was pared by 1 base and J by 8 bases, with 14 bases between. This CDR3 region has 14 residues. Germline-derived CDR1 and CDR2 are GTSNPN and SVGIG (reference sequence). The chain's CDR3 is CAWSGTNHPGELFF. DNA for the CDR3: TGTGCCTGGAGTGGGACCAATCACCCGGGGGAGCTGTTTTTT.

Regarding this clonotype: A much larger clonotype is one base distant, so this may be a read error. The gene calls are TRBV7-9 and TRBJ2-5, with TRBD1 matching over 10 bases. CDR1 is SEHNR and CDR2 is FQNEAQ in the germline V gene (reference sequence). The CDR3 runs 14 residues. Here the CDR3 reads CVSSKTGGAETQYF. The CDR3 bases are TGTGTCAGCAGCAAGACAGGGGGCGCGGAGACCCAGTACTTC.

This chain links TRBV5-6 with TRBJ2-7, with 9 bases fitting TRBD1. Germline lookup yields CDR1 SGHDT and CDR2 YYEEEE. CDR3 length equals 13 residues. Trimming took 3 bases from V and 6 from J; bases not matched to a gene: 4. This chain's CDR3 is CASSYRGLGEQYF. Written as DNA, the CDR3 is TGTGCCAGCAGCTACAGGGGGCTAGGCGAGCAGTACTTC.

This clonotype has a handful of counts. The CDR3 sequence is CASSLFVGKIYEQYF. In nucleotides, the CDR3 is TGTGCCAGCAGCTTATTCGTGGGGAAAATCTACGAGCAGTACTTC. The chain carries TRBV7-2 and TRBJ2-7, with D hard to call. Trimming pared 2 bases from V and 3 bases from J, leaving 14 bases between. The CDR3 totals 15 residues. The germline V gene has CDR1 SGHTA and CDR2 FQGNSA.

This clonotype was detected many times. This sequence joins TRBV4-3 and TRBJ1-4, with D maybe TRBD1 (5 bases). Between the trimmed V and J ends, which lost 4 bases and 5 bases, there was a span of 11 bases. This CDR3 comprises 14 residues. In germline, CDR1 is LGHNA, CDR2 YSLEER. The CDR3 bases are TGCGCCAGCAGCCCCCGGGAGGGGAATGAAAAACTGTTTTTT. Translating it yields CASSPREGNEKLFF.

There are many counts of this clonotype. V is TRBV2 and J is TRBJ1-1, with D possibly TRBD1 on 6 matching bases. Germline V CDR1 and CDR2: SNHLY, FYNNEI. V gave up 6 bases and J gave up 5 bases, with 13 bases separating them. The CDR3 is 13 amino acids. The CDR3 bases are TGTGCCAGCAGGAGACAGGTTGGAACTGAAGCTTTCTTT. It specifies CASRRQVGTEAFF.

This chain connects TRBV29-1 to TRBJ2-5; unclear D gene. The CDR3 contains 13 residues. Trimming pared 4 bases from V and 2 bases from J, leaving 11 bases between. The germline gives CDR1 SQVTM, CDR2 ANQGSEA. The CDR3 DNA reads TGCAGCGTTGTAGGGTCTGAACAAGAGACCCAGTACTTC. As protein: CSVVGSEQETQYF.

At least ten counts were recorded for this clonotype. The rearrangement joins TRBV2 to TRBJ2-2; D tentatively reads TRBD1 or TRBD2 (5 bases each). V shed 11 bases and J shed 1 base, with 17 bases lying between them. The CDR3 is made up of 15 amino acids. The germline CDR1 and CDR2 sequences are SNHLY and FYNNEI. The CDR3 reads CAAAWGSLNTGELFF. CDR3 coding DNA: TGTGCCGCCGCGTGGGGGAGTCTGAACACCGGGGAGCTGTTTTTT.

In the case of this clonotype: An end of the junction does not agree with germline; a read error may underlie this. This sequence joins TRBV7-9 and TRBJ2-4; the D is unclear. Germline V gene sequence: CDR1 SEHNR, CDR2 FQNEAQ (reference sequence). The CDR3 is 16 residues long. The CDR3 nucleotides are TGTGCCAGCAGCTTAGCCGACCGGGTGGCCAAAAACATTCAGCACTTC. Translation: CASSLADRVAKNIQHF.